Listed here are 28 T cell receptor beta chains from one sample, sequenced in a study of shared clonotypes between healthy human individuals. Here immunoSEQ multiplex PCR was the method, and the copy in TCRdb shows in-frame clones only, minus some. The sample has fewer than 550,000 clones; about 80% are singletons. The sequencing sample was made of PBMCs. The source is a woman aged 40 to 49 in good health. Some clones in this sample may be carry-over from other donors' samples.

V and J are TRBV14 and TRBJ1-1; D perhaps matches TRBD1 (5 bases). CDR1 and CDR2 (germline): SGHDN, FVKESK. V lost 2 bases to trimming and J lost 5 bases, with 9 bases between them. This CDR3 is 13 amino acids long. The CDR3 DNA sequence: TGTGCCAGCAGCCAACAGGGTCCTACTGAAGCTTTCTTT. This codes for CASSQQGPTEAFF.

This clone was seen a few times. This rearrangement joins TRBV12-5 to TRBJ1-3, with D maybe TRBD1 (5 bases). Germline CDR1 reads LGHNT; CDR2 reads FRNRAP. Trimming stripped 2 bases from V and 1 base from J, with 15 bases between. This CDR3 region has 17 residues. DNA of the CDR3: TGTGCTAGTGGTTTGTACCTTTCTCAGGGATCTGGAAACACCATATATTTT. The encoded protein is CASGLYLSQGSGNTIYF. The whole variable domain, filled in from reference TRBV12-5 and TRBJ1-3, reads DARVTQTPRHKVTEMGQEVTMRCQPILGHNTVFWYRQTMMQGLELLAYFRNRAPLDDSGMPKDRFSAEMPDATLATLKIQPSEPRDSAVYFCASGLYLSQGSGNTIYFGEGSWLTVV.

This clone was seen more than once but under ten times. The gene calls are TRBV2 and TRBJ1-1; weak D call: TRBD1 (6 bases). The germline V gene has CDR1 SNHLY and CDR2 FYNNEI. This CDR3 has 14 amino acids. The ends were cut back, 2 bases at V and 1 base at J, with 8 bases in the middle. The DNA of the CDR3 is TGTGCCAGCAGTGAACGACAGGAGAACACTGAAGCTTTCTTT. Amino acid sequence: CASSERQENTEAFF.

On this clone: A read error may account for a junction end that differs from germline. The genes are TRBV7-7 and TRBJ2-2; D ambiguous. The length of the CDR3 is 15 residues. Germline CDR1 SSHAT, CDR2 FNYEAQ (reference sequence). CDR3 nucleotide sequence: TGTGCTAGCAGTCCCCTGGCAACGAACACCGGGGAGCTGTTTTTT. Protein: CASSPLATNTGELFF.

The chain joins TRBV27 to TRBJ2-7, with 13 bases identical to TRBD2. CDR1 and CDR2 from the germline V gene are MNHEY and SMNVEV (reference sequence). After removal of 5 bases from V and 3 bases from J, the junction contained 4 bases not matched to a gene. The CDR3 length is 15 residues. CDR3 in DNA: TGTGCCAGCAGTCCCGGGACTAGCGGGATCTACGAGCAGTACTTC. Protein sequence: CASSPGTSGIYEQYF.

V gene TRBV7-2 combines with J gene TRBJ2-4; TRBD2 matches at 11 bases. This CDR3 spans 19 amino acids. V gave up 1 base and J gave up 9 bases; unmatched junction bases: 17. CDR1 is SGHTA, CDR2 FQGNSA, per germline. DNA of the CDR3: TGTGCCAGCAGCTTAGGCCCCCCGACTAGCGGGATGTCGAGTGGCATTCAGTACTTC. Protein: CASSLGPPTSGMSSGIQYF.

Comments on this clone: Possible read error: a much larger clone is one base away. The chain joins TRBV11-3 to TRBJ2-7; 8 bases are shared with TRBD1. Germline loops: CDR1 SGHNT, CDR2 YENEEA. The junction had 3 bases not matched to a gene; V was cut back by 5 bases and J by 3 bases. There are 13 residues in the CDR3. The chain's CDR3 is CASSQGQDYEQYF. CDR3 nucleotides: TGTGCCAGCAGCCAGGGACAGGACTACGAGCAGTACTTC.

This CDR3 reads CAIAPQGYEQYF. In DNA form, the CDR3 reads TGTGCCATCGCCCCCCAGGGCTACGAGCAGTACTTC. The chain is built from TRBV10-3 and TRBJ2-7, with D possibly matching TRBD1 (5 bases). The germline V gene has CDR1 ENHRY and CDR2 SYGVKD. The ends were cut back, 8 bases at V and 3 bases at J, with 11 bases in the middle. This CDR3 contains 12 residues.

As regards this clone: Other DNA sequences within the sample encode an identical CDR3. The rearrangement joins TRBV18 to TRBJ2-7; D is ambiguous. The ends were cut back, 0 bases at V and 3 bases at J, with 6 bases in the middle. The CDR3 has 13 residues. CDR1 KGHSH and CDR2 LQKENI come from the germline V gene. CDR3 coding DNA: TGTGCCAGCTCACCACCCAGCAGCTACGAGCAGTACTTC. It is translated as CASSPPSSYEQYF. Combining the CDR3 with reference TRBV18 and TRBJ2-7 gives the whole variable domain NAGVMQNPRHLVRRRGQEARLRCSPMKGHSHVYWYRQLPEEGLKFMVYLQKENIIDESGMPKERFSAEFPKEGPSILRIQQVVRGDSAAYFCASSPPSSYEQYFGPGTRLTVT.

The rearrangement joins TRBV28 to TRBJ2-3; TRBD1 or TRBD2 may be the D gene (6 bases each). The CDR3 consists of 15 residues. The V gene lost 3 bases and the J gene lost 5 bases, with 15 bases spanning the gap. The germline gives CDR1 MDHEN, CDR2 SYDVKM. CDR3 sequence reads: CASSFLSGAKDTQYF. The DNA of the CDR3 is TGTGCCAGCAGTTTTCTATCGGGGGCAAAAGATACGCAGTATTTT.

The rearrangement joins TRBV28 to TRBJ1-6; tentative D call: TRBD1 (5 bases). Germline V gives CDR1 MDHEN, CDR2 SYDVKM. This CDR3 has 19 amino acids. Trimming removed 6 bases at V and 0 bases at J, with 21 bases between. CDR3 sequence (DNA): TGTGCCAGCAGCCCTGGGACTCCCTTTGTAGGCTCCTATAATTCACCCCTCCACTTT. Its protein product is CASSPGTPFVGSYNSPLHF.

The rearrangement links TRBV5-6 to TRBJ2-5, with D uncertain. The CDR3 sequence is 11 residues long. The ends were cut back, 3 bases at V and 7 bases at J, with 7 bases in the middle. CDR1 and CDR2 (germline): SGHDT, YYEEEE. The CDR3 sequence is CASSSVGTQYF. The CDR3 coding sequence is TGTGCCAGCAGCTCCGTTGGGACCCAGTACTTC.

The J gene is TRBJ1-2, the V gene TRBV27, with D unresolved. V lost 6 bases, J lost 0 bases, and 14 bases lay in between. The CDR3 length is 15 residues. From germline, CDR1 is MNHEY and CDR2 SMNVEV (reference sequence). The CDR3 loop is CASRAFSVSNYGYTF. DNA of the CDR3: TGTGCCAGCAGAGCTTTTTCTGTCTCTAACTATGGCTACACCTTC.

This clone was detected once. This rearrangement joins TRBV25-1 to TRBJ2-7, with 9 bases lining up with TRBD1. CDR3 length: 13 residues. Germline V CDR1 and CDR2: MGHDK, SYGVNS. Trimming took 6 bases from V and 2 from J; bases not matched to a gene: 2. DNA for the CDR3: TGTGCCAGCAGAAGGACAGGGGCCTACGAGCAGTACTTC. It codes for CASRRTGAYEQYF.

The chain employs TRBV19 and TRBJ2-3, with unresolved D. The CDR3 spans 16 residues. Germline CDR1 LNHDA, CDR2 SQIVND (reference sequence). The V gene lost 4 bases and the J gene lost 0 bases, with 14 bases spanning the gap. In DNA form, the CDR3 reads TGTGCCAGTAGTAGCCGAGACGGACCTAGCACAGATACGCAGTATTTT. Translated, it gives CASSSRDGPSTDTQYF.

The chain recombines TRBV5-1 with TRBJ2-5, with a tentative D call TRBD1 (6 bases). The V and J ends lost 4 bases and 1 base respectively, with 14 bases between them. The CDR3 spans 15 residues. Germline CDR1 is SGHRS and CDR2 is YFSETQ. In DNA form, the CDR3 reads TGCGCCAGCAGCCCCCGGGACACCGCCCAAGAGACCCAGTACTTC. The encoded protein is CASSPRDTAQETQYF. The full variable domain, completed using reference TRBV5-1 and TRBJ2-5, is KAGVTQTPRYLIKTRGQQVTLSCSPISGHRSVSWYQQTPGQGLQFLFEYFSETQRNKGNFPGRFSGRQFSNSRSEMNVSTLELGDSALYLCASSPRDTAQETQYFGPGTRLLVL.

The rearrangement links TRBV11-2 to TRBJ1-4, with 7 bases matching TRBD1. The CDR3 spans 15 residues. After removal of 3 bases from V and 5 bases from J, the junction contained 6 bases not matched to a gene. Germline CDR1 reads SGHAT; CDR2 reads FQNNGV. The CDR3 sequence is CASSFTGAGNEKLFF. CDR3 sequence (DNA): TGTGCCAGCAGCTTTACAGGGGCGGGGAATGAAAAACTGTTTTTT.

The CDR3 sequence is CASSQDGLAGGTDTQYF. As DNA, the CDR3 is TGTGCCAGCAGCCAAGATGGCCTAGCGGGAGGCACAGATACGCAGTATTTT. This chain connects TRBV4-2 to TRBJ2-3, with 10 nucleotides matching TRBD2. Germline CDR1 LGHNA, CDR2 YNFKEQ. Trimming at V came to 0 bases and at J to 1 base, leaving 4 bases not matched to a gene. CDR3 length: 17 amino acids.

The V and J genes are TRBV6-5 and TRBJ2-1; 8 bases are a match to TRBD1. Germline loops: CDR1 MNHEY, CDR2 SVGAGI. The CDR3 runs 15 residues. V was pared by 2 bases and J by 7 bases, with 7 bases of the junction left unmatched. The CDR3 spells CASSYEAGGGNEQFF. CDR3 sequence (DNA): TGTGCCAGCAGTTACGAGGCAGGGGGCGGGAATGAGCAGTTCTTC.

This sequence joins TRBV7-2 and TRBJ1-3; D is ambiguous. V was pared by 1 base and J by 0 bases, with 7 bases between. The CDR3 consists of 15 residues. CDR1 SGHTA and CDR2 FQGNSA come from the germline V gene. The DNA of the CDR3 is TGTGCCAGCAGCTTAGACCAGCTCTCTGGAAACACCATATATTTT. It encodes CASSLDQLSGNTIYF.

The genes are TRBV4-2 and TRBJ2-1; 10 nucleotides align to TRBD2. The trim removed 3 bases at V and 6 bases at J, leaving 5 bases unmatched. Germline V gene sequence: CDR1 LGHNA, CDR2 YNFKEQ. The CDR3 runs 15 residues. As DNA, the CDR3 is TGTGCCAGCAGCCACGGACTAGCGGCACCCAATGAGCAGTTCTTC. Residues: CASSHGLAAPNEQFF.

The gene calls are TRBV28 and TRBJ1-2; a weak D match, TRBD1 (5 bases). V shed 3 bases and J shed 8 bases, with 16 bases lying between them. Germline CDR1 MDHEN, CDR2 SYDVKM. The CDR3 is 14 amino acids. The CDR3 coding sequence is TGTGCCAGCAGTTTCCCGACAGTAGTTGGGGGCTACACCTTC. It codes for CASSFPTVVGGYTF.

The chain combines TRBV15 with TRBJ1-2; TRBD1 might be the D (5 bases). V was shortened by 2 bases and J by 2 bases, with 15 bases between the two germline ends. The CDR3 runs 16 residues. Germline V gives CDR1 LNHNV, CDR2 YYDKDF (reference sequence). CDR3 residues: CATSRSISGRNYGYTF. For the CDR3, the DNA is TGTGCCACCAGCAGATCAATTTCGGGACGGAACTATGGCTACACCTTC.

CDR3 amino acids: CAWETGLGTDTQYF. In nucleotides, the CDR3 is TGTGCCTGGGAAACAGGGTTGGGAACAGATACGCAGTATTTT. V usage is TRBV30 and J usage is TRBJ2-3; possible D gene TRBD1, 6 bases. Per germline, CDR1 GTSNPN and CDR2 SVGIG (reference sequence). The V end was cut by 5 bases, the J end by 3 bases, with 15 bases between. This CDR3 comprises 14 residues.

The chain links TRBV29-1 to TRBJ2-2, with D unresolved. The CDR3 extends over 10 amino acids. Trimming stripped 7 bases from V and 6 bases from J, with 6 bases between. Germline CDR1 is SQVTM and CDR2 is ANQGSEA. The CDR3 protein is CSALSGELFF. The CDR3, as DNA: TGCAGCGCCCTCTCCGGGGAGCTGTTTTTT.

The V call is TRBV4-1, the J call TRBJ2-1; TRBD2 aligns across 12 bases. CDR3 size: 16 residues. Germline assignment: CDR1 MGHRA and CDR2 YSYEKL. V lost 0 bases to trimming and J lost 7 bases; unmatched junction nucleotides: 4. For the CDR3, the DNA is TGCGCCAGCAGCCAAGAACTAGCGGGAGGATGGAATGAGCAGTTCTTC. Translation: CASSQELAGGWNEQFF.

This clone has just a few counts. Other nucleotide sequences from this sample produce the same CDR3. This sequence joins TRBV11-2 and TRBJ1-1; D gene ambiguous. The CDR3 extends over 13 amino acids. V was cut by 1 base and J by 2 bases, with 5 bases left in between. CDR1 and CDR2 from the germline V gene are SGHAT and FQNNGV. This chain's CDR3 is CASSLGQNTEAFF. The CDR3, as DNA: TGTGCCAGCAGCTTAGGCCAAAACACTGAAGCTTTCTTT.

This clone was counted a single time. The CDR3 here is CASSSYRDSSYEQYF. In DNA, the CDR3 is TGTGCCAGCAGTTCCTACAGGGACAGTTCCTACGAGCAGTACTTC. The V call is TRBV28, the J call TRBJ2-7, with 7 bases that match TRBD1. The germline V gene encodes CDR1 MDHEN and CDR2 SYDVKM. With V trimmed by 4 bases and J by 1 base, 7 bases remained unmatched. This CDR3 has 15 amino acids.